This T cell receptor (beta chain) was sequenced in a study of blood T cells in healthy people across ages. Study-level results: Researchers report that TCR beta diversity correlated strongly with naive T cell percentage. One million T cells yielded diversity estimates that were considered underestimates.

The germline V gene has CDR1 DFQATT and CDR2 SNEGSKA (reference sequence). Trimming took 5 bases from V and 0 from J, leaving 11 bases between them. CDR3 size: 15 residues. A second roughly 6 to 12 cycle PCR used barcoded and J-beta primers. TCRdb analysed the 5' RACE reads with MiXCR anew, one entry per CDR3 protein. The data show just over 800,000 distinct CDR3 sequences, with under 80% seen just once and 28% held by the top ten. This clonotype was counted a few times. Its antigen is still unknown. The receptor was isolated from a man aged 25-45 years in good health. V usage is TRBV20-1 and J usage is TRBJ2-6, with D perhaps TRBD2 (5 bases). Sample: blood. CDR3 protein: CSAGGPASGANVLTF. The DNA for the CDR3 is TGCAGTGCTGGAGGACCGGCCTCTGGGGCCAACGTCCTGACTTTC.